This T cell receptor (beta chain) was identified in a study of OX40 agonist ivuxolimab in advanced cancers. About the research overall: Checkpoint inhibitors had been given previously to under 50% of patients.

This clone was counted a single time. Produced via immunoSEQ multiplex PCR; TCRdb's table is partial and in-frame only. The profile covers roughly 40,000 clones, with about 90% appearing a single time and approximately 28% taken by the ten largest. This material consisted of CD4+ or CD8+ T cells sorted from blood, taken in a trial of the OX40 agonist ivuxolimab. The clonotype was recovered from an adult with an advanced solid tumor such as melanoma, head and neck, liver or kidney cancer.

CDR3 bases: TGTGCCAGCAGCGCCGACGGTGAAATTGGCAATGAGCAGTTCTTC. Protein: CASSADGEIGNEQFF. This chain links TRBV9 with TRBJ2-1; D unresolved. The CDR3 sequence is 15 residues long. CDR1 is SGDLS and CDR2 is YYNGEE in the germline V gene. Trimming removed 3 bases from V and 6 bases from J, with 16 bases in between.